The entry that follows covers one TCR beta chain sequence. The antigen remains undetermined. Time point: baseline pretreatment blood. Treatment of the sample: 15 Gy SBRT to primary tumor, nephrectomy 4 weeks later. Radiation-treated patients gave blood at baseline, week 2 and week 4. This renal cell carcinoma was of the clear cell type. The data originate from a study of radiation and T cells in renal cell carcinoma. Across the whole study: Nephrectomy followed 15 Gy stereotactic body radiation by 4 weeks.

The study's findings and limits: From baseline, blood top tumor clonotypes peaked at 2 weeks post-radiation.

The method was immunoSEQ multiplex PCR; TCRdb's version includes in-frame clones alone and lacks a portion of them. The sample records approximately 110,000 clones, around 80% being singletons. The CDR3 is 14 amino acids. Trimming shortened V by 1 base and J by 5 bases, and 9 bases separated the two germline ends. From germline, CDR1 is SNHLY and CDR2 FYNNEI. Sequenced here: blood, sampled from a patient whose treatment included radiotherapy and nephrectomy. The chain carries TRBV2 and TRBJ1-5, with D unclear. The receptor was derived from a woman aged 55-70 years with renal cell carcinoma. In DNA, the CDR3 is TGTGCCAGCAGTGAAGTGAACAGCTATCAGCCCCAGCATTTT. It yields the protein CASSEVNSYQPQHF.